This is a list of T cell receptor beta chains from one sample in a study of shared clonotypes between healthy human individuals. Assay: immunoSEQ multiplex PCR; the TCRdb copy retains only in-frame clones and omits some. The profile shows millions of clones, more than 90% of them singletons. Sequenced sample: naive CD4+ T cells sorted from blood. All receptors come from a man in his late teens or twenties in good health. The CDR3 runs from the conserved cysteine through the conserved F or W. Fields, in order: clone size, D gene, J gene, V gene, CDR3 DNA, CDR3 protein. D genes are given only for firm matches. Size is stated for part of the rows, as once, few or many counts, or as a class when the clone is expanded.

>NA|NA|TRBJ1-3|TRBV18
TGTGCCAGCTCACCACCGATGGGGTCGACGAGAGGAAACACCATATATTTT
CASSPPMGSTRGNTIYF
>NA|NA|TRBJ2-7|TRBV5-1
TGCGCCAGCAGCTTAGGCAGGGACTACGAGCAGTACTTC
CASSLGRDYEQYF
>once|NA|TRBJ2-2|TRBV5-6
TGTGCCAGCAGCTTGTCCCCACGGCAAGTAGGGGAGCTGTTTTTT
CASSLSPRQVGELFF
>NA|NA|TRBJ2-1|TRBV19
TGTGCCAGTAGTACGGGGACTGTGGGCGATGAGCAGTTCTTC
CASSTGTVGDEQFF
>NA|NA|TRBJ2-3|TRBV11-2
TGTGCCAGCAGCGCTACCTCGGTCAGAGATACGCAGTATTTT
CASSATSVRDTQYF
>NA|NA|TRBJ1-2|TRBV5-4
TGTGCCAGCAGCTTGGTGGACTTCTATGGCTACACCTTC
CASSLVDFYGYTF
>NA|TRBD1|TRBJ1-3|TRBV10-3
TGTGCCATCAGGAGACAGGGTTTAGTGGGAAACACCATATATTTT
CAIRRQGLVGNTIYF
>NA|NA|TRBJ1-2|TRBV5-1
TGCGCCAGCAGCGGGGTTACAGGGAACTATGGCTACACCTTC
CASSGVTGNYGYTF
>NA|NA|TRBJ1-3|TRBV30
TGTGCCTGGAGTGTACTAGGATCTGGAAACACCATATATTTT
CAWSVLGSGNTIYF
>NA|NA|TRBJ1-3|TRBV16
TGTGCCAGCAGCCAAAGGCAGGGCTCTGGAAACACCATATATTTT
CASSQRQGSGNTIYF
>NA|NA|TRBJ1-6|TRBV6-1
TGTGCCAGCTCTGGGGAAACGCCTAATTCACCCCTCCACTTT
CASSGETPNSPLHF
>NA|NA|TRBJ2-3|TRBV18
TGTGCCAGCTCACCACCCAGCGCAGATACGCAGTATTTT
CASSPPSADTQYF
>NA|NA|TRBJ1-4|TRBV18
TGTGCCAGCTCACCACCTAAGGGGCCAGGCCTGCCCTCAACTAATGAAAAACTGTTTTTT
CASSPPKGPGLPSTNEKLFF
>few|NA|TRBJ1-6|TRBV7-9
TGTGCCAGCAGCCCAGGACAGTTTTCACCCCTCCACTTT
CASSPGQFSPLHF
>NA|TRBD1|TRBJ1-2|TRBV28
TGTGCCACTAACCCCGGGACAGGCGCCTATGGCTACACCTTC
CATNPGTGAYGYTF
>NA|TRBD2|TRBJ2-1|TRBV18
TGTGCCAGCTCACTAACCGGGACTAGCGGTAACAATGAGCAGTTCTTC
CASSLTGTSGNNEQFF
>NA|NA|TRBJ2-1|TRBV9
TGTGCCAGCAGCGTAAGCGGTGGAGGTTACGATGAGCAGTTCTTC
CASSVSGGGYDEQFF
>NA|NA|TRBJ2-4|TRBV6-1
TGTGCCAGCAGTGGGGTCCCTATCGACATTCAGTACTTC
CASSGVPIDIQYF
>NA|NA|TRBJ1-4|TRBV18
TGTGCCAGCTCACCGGGTACGACTAATGAAAAACTGTTTTTT
CASSPGTTNEKLFF
>NA|TRBD1|TRBJ1-1|TRBV6-5
TGTGCCAGCAGTCGCTCGGACAGGGGAAAAACTGAAGCTTTCTTT
CASSRSDRGKTEAFF
>NA|TRBD2|TRBJ2-3|TRBV15
TGTGCCACCAGCGGCTTAGCGGGTGGCACAGATACGCAGTATTTT
CATSGLAGGTDTQYF
>NA|NA|TRBJ2-7|TRBV5-1
TGCGCCAGCAGCTCCGACGGAGACTACGAGCAGTACTTC
CASSSDGDYEQYF
>NA|NA|TRBJ2-7|TRBV10-3
TGTGCCATCAGTGTCGCGGCCCCGGGACTTCTTGCCCTCGAGCAGTACTTC
CAISVAAPGLLALEQYF
>NA|NA|TRBJ1-1|TRBV15
TGTGCCACCAGCAGGGCAGGGAAGAACACTGAAGCTTTCTTT
CATSRAGKNTEAFF
>NA|NA|TRBJ2-5|TRBV9
TGTGCCAGCAGCGTAGTACCCTTCCCAGAGACCCAGTACTTC
CASSVVPFPETQYF
>NA|NA|TRBJ1-5|TRBV27
TGTGCCAGCAGTTTCCCCGGTTTTGTTAGCAATCAGCCCCAGCATTTT
CASSFPGFVSNQPQHF
>NA|NA|TRBJ2-1|TRBV7-9
TGTGCCAGCAGCCTCATAGGGGAACATGAGCAGTTCTTC
CASSLIGEHEQFF
>NA|NA|TRBJ2-2|TRBV11-2
TGTGCCAGCAGCTTGACCGGGGGGCGGGACACCGGGGAGCTGTTTTTT
CASSLTGGRDTGELFF
>NA|NA|TRBJ1-1|TRBV7-9
TGTGCCAGCAGCCCCCGTGTCGGGGACACTGAAGCTTTCTTT
CASSPRVGDTEAFF
>NA|NA|TRBJ1-6|TRBV7-9
TGTGCCAGCAGCTTAGGCGGAACGGATAATTCACCCCTCCACTTT
CASSLGGTDNSPLHF
>NA|NA|TRBJ2-2|TRBV5-6
TGTGCCAGCAGCTTGTTTAGCTCACCCGGGGTAAACACCGGGGAGCTGTTTTTT
CASSLFSSPGVNTGELFF
>NA|TRBD1|TRBJ1-6|TRBV19
TGTGCCAGTAAGCAGGGGGCGGACGTTAATTCACCCCTCCACTTT
CASKQGADVNSPLHF
>NA|NA|TRBJ2-2|TRBV7-2
TGTGCCAGCAGCTTAGTTGCGGTTAACACCGGGGAGCTGTTTTTT
CASSLVAVNTGELFF
>NA|NA|TRBJ1-2|TRBV2
TGTGCCAGCAGCCTCGAGCGGGAAAACTATGGCTACACCTTC
CASSLERENYGYTF
>once|NA|TRBJ1-4|TRBV11-2
TGTGCCAGCAGCTCGTTCGGTTGGTTCAGGGAGACGGGCGAAAAACTGTTTTTT
CASSSFGWFRETGEKLFF
>NA|NA|TRBJ2-7|TRBV21-1
TGTGCCAGCAGCAACCCGGGGGCGTCCTACGAGCAGTACTTC
CASSNPGASYEQYF
>once|TRBD1|TRBJ1-2|TRBV29-1
TGCAGCGTTGAAGCTTGGGAGGGACAGGATTATGGCTACACCTTC
CSVEAWEGQDYGYTF
>NA|TRBD2|TRBJ2-2|TRBV10-3
TGTGCCATCAGTGAGTACTTACTAGCGGGTCTGAACACCGGGGAGCTGTTTTTT
CAISEYLLAGLNTGELFF
>NA|NA|TRBJ1-2|TRBV6-1
TGTGCCAGCAGTGATAATAGGAACGTCTATGGCTACACCTTC
CASSDNRNVYGYTF
>NA|NA|TRBJ1-2|TRBV10-3
TGTGCCACAGAGGGGGGAGGTAACTATGGCTACACCTTC
CATEGGGNYGYTF
>few|NA|TRBJ1-1|TRBV18
TGTGCCAGCTCAGCACAGGGAGTTCCGGACACTGAAGCTTTCTTT
CASSAQGVPDTEAFF
>NA|NA|TRBJ2-4|TRBV5-1
TGCGCCAGCAGCTTGGCCGGGTCCGAAAACATTCAGTACTTC
CASSLAGSENIQYF
>NA|TRBD2|TRBJ2-3|TRBV7-2
TGTGCCAGCAGCGTACGGACTAGCGTTATTGATACGCAGTATTTT
CASSVRTSVIDTQYF
>NA|TRBD1|TRBJ1-4|TRBV6-6
TGTGCCAGCCGAACGGCCCAGGGGGAAGGCGAAAAACTGTTTTTT
CASRTAQGEGEKLFF
>NA|NA|TRBJ1-6|TRBV28
TGTGCCAGCAGTTTACAGCCTGGCAGCAATTCACCCCTCCACTTT
CASSLQPGSNSPLHF
>NA|TRBD1|TRBJ2-3|TRBV10-1
TGCGCCAGCAGTCCAGGGGGAGATACGCAGTATTTT
CASSPGGDTQYF
>NA|NA|TRBJ1-6|TRBV7-2
TGTGCCAGCAGCTTCGACTGGGCACCCCTCCACTTT
CASSFDWAPLHF
>NA|TRBD1|TRBJ1-5|TRBV6-1
TGTGCCAGCAGTGCAGAGACAGGGGCGGGCCAGCCCCAGCATTTT
CASSAETGAGQPQHF
>NA|TRBD1|TRBJ2-6|TRBV2
TGTGCCAGCAGTGTGGTGGGACAGGGGTTCTCTGGGGCCAACGTCCTGACTTTC
CASSVVGQGFSGANVLTF
>NA|TRBD1|TRBJ2-1|TRBV5-1
TGCGCCAGCTCTAGGACAGGGGAGCGCAATGAGCAGTTCTTC
CASSRTGERNEQFF
>NA|NA|TRBJ2-5|TRBV30
TGTGCCTGGAGCCCCGTGCAAGAGACCCAGTACTTC
CAWSPVQETQYF
>NA|TRBD2|TRBJ2-7|TRBV5-1
TGCGCCAGCAGAGGGACTAGCGGGAACTCCTACGAGCAGTACTTC
CASRGTSGNSYEQYF
>NA|NA|TRBJ2-3|TRBV7-8
TGTGCCAGCAGCAGGGGTGGCACAGATACGCAGTATTTT
CASSRGGTDTQYF
>NA|TRBD2|TRBJ2-7|TRBV28
TGTGCCAGCAGTTTATCGGGACGCGGGGGACCTTTGAGGGAGCAGTACTTC
CASSLSGRGGPLREQYF